This T cell receptor beta chain was sequenced for a study of blood T cell repertoires in COVID-19. Study-wide background: From T cells, B-cell-depleted T cells, or PBMCs came the material, which was cDNA or gDNA.

This CDR3 spans 18 amino acids. The junction had 15 bases not matched to a gene; V was cut back by 2 bases and J by 7 bases. Per germline, CDR1 LNHDA and CDR2 SQIVND (reference sequence). In the original workflow: It was from reference gene primer amplification that nucleated cell counts were estimated. Data came from immunoSEQ multiplex PCR; TCRdb stores just in-frame clones and leaves some out. V, J and clone size were drawn from that table, and D and trimming were deduced from the DNA. The sample contains 95,000 to 150,000 clones, 75% to 85% of which appear only once. The material sequenced was peripheral blood. This receptor was taken from a human donor in a cohort sampled during active COVID-19. The V call is TRBV19, the J call TRBJ1-2; the match to TRBD1 covers 11 bases. The CDR3 DNA reads TGTGCCAGTAGTATATCCGCCCAGACGGACAGGGGGCGAGGTGGCTACACCTTC. Amino acids: CASSISAQTDRGRGGYTF.